What follows are 22 T cell receptor beta chains derived from one specimen sequenced in a study of T cell clones after liver transplantation. The method was immunoSEQ multiplex PCR; TCRdb's version includes in-frame clones alone and lacks a portion of them. The table has 20,000 to 30,000 clones, approximately 68% seen once. Sequencing used CD4+ T cells from blood, obtained before liver transplant. These receptors all stem from a human donor who received a liver transplant.

The gene calls are TRBV4-3 and TRBJ2-3, with a weak D call TRBD1 (6 bases). V was clipped by 0 bases and J by 3 bases, with 10 bases between them. CDR3 length: 15 residues. The V gene's germline CDR1 is LGHNA and CDR2 YSLEER. Written as DNA, the CDR3 is TGCGCCAGCAGCCAAGATTACAGGGTAACAGATACGCAGTATTTT. Protein sequence: CASSQDYRVTDTQYF.

This clone turned up a few times. V and J are TRBV19 and TRBJ2-3, with TRBD1 identical over 7 bases. The CDR3 is made up of 13 amino acids. Germline loops: CDR1 LNHDA, CDR2 SQIVND (reference sequence). J lost 1 base, V lost 7 bases, and 2 bases had no gene match. DNA for the CDR3: TGTGCCAGTACCACAGGGGGCACAGATACGCAGTATTTT. Amino acid sequence: CASTTGGTDTQYF.

This clone was counted a few times. The rearrangement joins TRBV2 to TRBJ1-5; the D is unclear. Germline V gene sequence: CDR1 SNHLY, CDR2 FYNNEI. The CDR3 runs 14 residues. V lost 1 base and J lost 0, with 4 bases in between. The CDR3 DNA follows: TGTGCCAGCAGTGAAGGTAATAGCAATCAGCCCCAGCATTTT. Translated, it gives CASSEGNSNQPQHF.

The rearrangement links TRBV6-1 to TRBJ2-5; no clear D. CDR3 length: 14 amino acids. Germline V gene sequence: CDR1 MNHNS, CDR2 SASEGT. V lost 5 bases to trimming and J lost 3 bases, with 13 bases between them. CDR3: CASSFGPREETQYF. Written as DNA, the CDR3 is TGTGCCAGCAGTTTTGGCCCTCGGGAAGAGACCCAGTACTTC.

The V gene is TRBV6-5, the J gene TRBJ1-3, with a weak D call TRBD1 (6 bases). CDR1 and CDR2 from the germline V gene are MNHEY and SVGAGI. The CDR3 is 15 residues long. V lost 6 bases, J lost 0 bases, and 12 bases lay in between. CDR3 sequence: CASRPTGTSGNTIYF. The DNA for the CDR3 is TGTGCCAGCAGGCCCACAGGGACCTCTGGAAACACCATATATTTT.

The CDR3 is CASSVIHGTEAFF. The CDR3 bases are TGTGCCAGTAGTGTCATCCATGGCACTGAAGCTTTCTTT. The chain recombines TRBV19 with TRBJ1-1; D remains unclear. This CDR3 is built from 13 residues. The V and J ends lost 5 bases and 4 bases respectively, with 11 bases between them. Germline-derived CDR1 and CDR2 are LNHDA and SQIVND (reference sequence).

The chain has TRBV5-8 and TRBJ2-1, with 14 bases identical to TRBD2. The V and J ends lost 1 base and 3 bases, in that order; junction bases with no gene match: 9. The length of the CDR3 is 19 residues. Germline values: CDR1 SGHTS, CDR2 YDEGEE. The CDR3 spells CASSLLGLAGAPNYNEQFF. CDR3 coding DNA: TGTGCCAGCAGCTTGTTGGGACTAGCGGGGGCCCCTAACTACAATGAGCAGTTCTTC.

With regard to this clone: A much larger clone lies a single base off, so this may be a read error. The chain combines TRBV7-2 with TRBJ2-3, with D hard to call. Germline CDR1 reads SGHTA; CDR2 reads FQGNSA. The CDR3 has 13 amino acids. Trimming took 1 base from V and 2 from J, leaving 4 bases between them. CDR3: CASSLGYTDTQYF. The CDR3 nucleotides are TGTGCCAGCAGCTTAGGGTACACAGATACGCAGTATTTT. The complete variable domain, with remaining parts taken from reference TRBV7-2 and TRBJ2-3, reads GAGVSQSPSNKVTEKGKDVELRCDPISGHTALYWYRQSLGQGLEFLIYFQGNSAPDKSGLPSDRFSAERTGGSVSTLTIQRTQQEDSAVYLCASSLGYTDTQYFGPGTRLTVL.

V is TRBV28 and J is TRBJ2-3; tentative D call: TRBD1 (6 bases). Germline V lookup: CDR1 MDHEN, CDR2 SYDVKM. CDR3 length: 15 residues. The V end was cut by 6 bases, the J end by 3 bases, with 16 bases between. The CDR3 nucleotides are TGTGCCAGCAGCCGACGAGGGGGACGGACAGATACGCAGTATTTT. Translated: CASSRRGGRTDTQYF.

The chain joins TRBV5-1 to TRBJ1-3; D ambiguous. The CDR3 loop spans 15 amino acids. Germline V gene data show CDR1 as SGHRS and CDR2 as YFSETQ. Trimming removed 4 bases at V and 0 bases at J, with 11 bases between. CDR3 in DNA: TGCGCCAGCAGCCCGGACGGGAGCTCTGGAAACACCATATATTTT. Protein product: CASSPDGSSGNTIYF.

This clone was seen a handful of times. The chain joins TRBV10-1 to TRBJ1-1, with D tentatively TRBD1 (5 bases). Germline CDR1 WNHNN, CDR2 SYGVQD (reference sequence). The CDR3 totals 15 residues. The germline V and J ends were trimmed by 1 base and 3 bases, with 12 bases remaining between them. CDR3 nucleotide sequence: TGCGCCAGCAGTGAGTTATGCAGGGAAGACACTGAAGCTTTCTTT. Its protein is CASSELCREDTEAFF.

This sequence joins TRBV5-6 and TRBJ2-2; no clear D. Germline lookup yields CDR1 SGHDT and CDR2 YYEEEE. V was shortened by 2 bases and J by 0 bases, with 14 bases between the two germline ends. The CDR3 is made up of 17 amino acids. In nucleotides, the CDR3 is TGTGCCAGCAGCTTTGTCGTTGGCGGAGCGAACACCGGGGAGCTGTTTTTT. Protein product: CASSFVVGGANTGELFF. Combining the CDR3 with reference TRBV5-6 and TRBJ2-2 gives the whole variable domain DAGVTQSPTHLIKTRGQQVTLRCSPKSGHDTVSWYQQALGQGPQFIFQYYEEEERQRGNFPDRFSGHQFPNYSSELNVNALLLGDSALYLCASSFVVGGANTGELFFGEGSRLTVL.

In this sample, this clone is medium-sized. The chain links TRBV7-6 to TRBJ1-5; D is perhaps TRBD1 (5 bases). V lost 5 bases and J 6 bases, leaving 14 bases between the germline ends. Per germline, CDR1 SGHVS and CDR2 FNYEAQ. The CDR3 extends over 14 amino acids. DNA of the CDR3: TGTGCCAGCAGCCCTCAGGGTTTGGGTCAGCCCCAGCATTTT. Protein: CASSPQGLGQPQHF.

The chain carries TRBV18 and TRBJ2-7; 7 bases are a match to TRBD1. CDR3 length: 14 amino acids. V lost 4 bases and J lost 0; bases outside the gene matches: 3. The V gene's germline CDR1 is KGHSH and CDR2 LQKENI. The CDR3 spells CASSRDRSSYEQYF. CDR3 sequence (DNA): TGTGCCAGCTCACGGGACAGAAGCTCCTACGAGCAGTACTTC.

This clone was detected only a few times. The gene calls are TRBV11-3 and TRBJ2-7; 7 nucleotides agree with TRBD1. There are 15 residues in the CDR3. CDR1 is SGHNT and CDR2 is YENEEA in the germline V gene. Losses at the gene ends were 3 bases for V and 3 bases for J; bases not matched to a gene: 8. CDR3 sequence (DNA): TGTGCCAGCAGCTTGGGCAGGGGGTACGGCTACGAGCAGTACGTC. Its translation is CASSLGRGYGYEQYV.

This chain joins TRBV7-2 and TRBJ2-5, with 7 nucleotides matching TRBD2. The CDR3 loop spans 14 amino acids. Per germline, CDR1 SGHTA and CDR2 FQGNSA. V shed 5 bases and J 5 bases; nucleotides not matched to a gene: 8. The CDR3 spells CASSPALGGETQYF. CDR3 in DNA: TGTGCCAGCAGCCCCGCCTTGGGGGGGGAGACCCAGTACTTC.

This clone was detected a few times. The chain couples TRBV9 to TRBJ2-7, with D possibly being TRBD1 (5 bases). Germline V gene data show CDR1 as SGDLS and CDR2 as YYNGEE. The CDR3 is made up of 15 amino acids. The V end was cut by 1 base, the J end by 2 bases, with 13 bases between. The CDR3 DNA reads as TGTGCCAGCAGCGTACAGGGCGAGCCTGCCTACGAGCAGTACTTC. Its protein product is CASSVQGEPAYEQYF.

The CDR3 region is CASRLTSGAGTDTQYF. CDR3 bases: TGCGCCAGCAGATTGACCAGCGGGGCTGGCACAGATACGCAGTATTTT. The rearrangement joins TRBV5-1 to TRBJ2-3, with 7 bases identical to TRBD2. V shed 5 bases and J 1 base; nucleotides not matched to a gene: 10. The CDR3 spans 16 residues. The V gene's germline CDR1 is SGHRS and CDR2 YFSETQ.

This chain joins TRBV7-2 and TRBJ1-5, with 10 bases fitting TRBD1. The CDR3 totals 15 residues. Per germline, CDR1 SGHTA and CDR2 FQGNSA. With 5 bases clipped from V and 2 bases from J, the junction kept 3 bases outside the gene matches. CDR3 nucleotides: TGTGCCAGCAGCCTCGGGACAGGGGGCAATCAGCCCCAGCATTTT. It is translated as CASSLGTGGNQPQHF. The full variable domain, its missing parts supplied by reference TRBV7-2 and TRBJ1-5, is GAGVSQSPSNKVTEKGKDVELRCDPISGHTALYWYRQSLGQGLEFLIYFQGNSAPDKSGLPSDRFSAERTGGSVSTLTIQRTQQEDSAVYLCASSLGTGGNQPQHFGDGTRLSIL.

The chain joins TRBV19 to TRBJ1-5; the match to TRBD1 covers 8 bases. Per germline, CDR1 LNHDA and CDR2 SQIVND (reference sequence). The CDR3 sequence is 17 residues long. The V and J ends lost 7 bases and 1 base, in that order; junction bases with no gene match: 12. The CDR3 sequence: CASTGQGIGGSNQPQHF. The CDR3 coding sequence is TGTGCCAGTACCGGACAGGGTATTGGGGGAAGCAATCAGCCCCAGCATTTT.

This clone appeared a single time. J is TRBJ1-1 and V is TRBV7-9; 8 bases are shared with TRBD1. From germline, CDR1 is SEHNR and CDR2 FQNEAQ (reference sequence). Unmatched junction bases numbered 7, after V lost 4 bases and J lost 3 bases. CDR3 length: 15 amino acids. The CDR3 DNA is TGTGCCAGCAGCTCATACAGGGGGAAGGACACTGAAGCTTTCTTT. This encodes CASSSYRGKDTEAFF.

This chain uses TRBV7-2 with TRBJ2-3; TRBD2 agrees at 10 bases. After removal of 1 base from V and 5 bases from J, the junction contained 0 bases not matched to a gene. This CDR3 is 14 amino acids long. The germline gives CDR1 SGHTA, CDR2 FQGNSA. The CDR3 sequence: CASSLGLAGDTQYF. The CDR3 DNA reads as TGTGCCAGCAGCTTAGGACTAGCGGGAGATACGCAGTATTTT.